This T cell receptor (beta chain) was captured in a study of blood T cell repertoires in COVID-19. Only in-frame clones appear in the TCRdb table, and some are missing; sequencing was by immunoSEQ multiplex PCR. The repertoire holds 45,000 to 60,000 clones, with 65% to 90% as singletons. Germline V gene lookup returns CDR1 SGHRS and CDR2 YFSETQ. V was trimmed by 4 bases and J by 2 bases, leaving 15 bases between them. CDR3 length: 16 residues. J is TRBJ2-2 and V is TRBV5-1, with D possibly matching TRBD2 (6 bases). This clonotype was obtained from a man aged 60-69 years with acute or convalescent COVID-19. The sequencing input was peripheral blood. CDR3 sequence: CASSPGGVVNTGELFF. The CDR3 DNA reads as TGCGCCAGCAGCCCTGGCGGGGTAGTTAACACCGGGGAGCTGTTTTTT.